This TCR beta chain was retrieved from a study of blood T cell repertoires in COVID-19. Study in general: COVID-19 samples from acute and convalescent phases originated in the United States, Italy and Spain. From T cells, B-cell-depleted T cells, or PBMCs came the material, which was cDNA or gDNA.

Under the authors' procedure: Quantification of nucleated cells was approximated via reference gene primer amplification. Data came from immunoSEQ multiplex PCR; TCRdb stores just in-frame clones and leaves some out. D and trimming come from the DNA, and the V and J calls and clone size come from that table. The sample lists fewer than 50,000 clones; over 75% were seen once. What was sequenced was peripheral blood. The source is a human donor in a cohort sampled during active COVID-19.

CDR3 nucleotides: TGTGCCAGTAGTATCCGCGGGAGGGACGGAGATACGCAGTATTTT. Amino acids: CASSIRGRDGDTQYF. The chain is built from TRBV19 and TRBJ2-3, with TRBD2 matching 9 bases. Trimming cost V 3 bases and J 5 bases; bases outside gene matches: 6. The CDR3 runs to 15 residues. CDR1 and CDR2 (germline): LNHDA, SQIVND (reference sequence). Full variable domain (rest looked up from reference TRBV19 and TRBJ2-3): DGGITQSPKYLFRKEGQNVTLSCEQNLNHDAMYWYRQDPGQGLRLIYYSQIVNDFQKGDIAEGYSVSREKKESFPLTVTSAQKNPTAFYLCASSIRGRDGDTQYFGPGTRLTVL.